A single sample gave rise to the 10 T cell receptor beta chains below, sequenced in a study of T-cell reconstitution after alpha-beta-depleted transplantation in children. Researchers prepared the TCRbeta library using unique molecular identifiers, the study reports. Using its own MiXCR run on the PCR reads, TCRdb lists one record per CDR3 protein. The data show about 370,000 distinct CDR3 sequences, with about a fifth seen just once and approximately 3.9% held by the top ten. The specimen was PBMCs from the stem cell graft donor, collected from the stem cell graft. These receptors all stem from a human donor who donated a stem cell graft to a child with acute myeloid leukemia.

This clonotype was counted many times. The V call is TRBV12-3 or TRBV12-4, the J call TRBJ2-3; D unresolved. Trimming shortened V by 7 bases and J by 4 bases, and 6 bases separated the two germline ends. The CDR3 length is 11 residues. CDR3 DNA: TGTGCCAGCACCTACGCAGATACGCAGTATTTT. This gives the protein CASTYADTQYF.

This clonotype was observed a few times. V and J are TRBV29-1 and TRBJ1-1, with 10 positions matching TRBD1. J gave up 0 bases and V 3 bases, and 7 bases lay outside the gene matches. From germline, CDR1 is SQVTM and CDR2 ANQGSEA. The CDR3 contains 16 residues. The CDR3 DNA is TGCAGCGTTGACGGGACAGGGGCTCCAATGAACACTGAAGCTTTCTTT. Residues: CSVDGTGAPMNTEAFF.

This chain joins TRBV20-1 and TRBJ2-1; D may be TRBD1 (5 bases). Trimming removed 0 bases from V and 4 bases from J, with 10 bases in between. Germline V lookup: CDR1 DFQATT, CDR2 SNEGSKA (reference sequence). The length of the CDR3 is 14 residues. CDR3 DNA sequence: TGCAGTGCTAGAGACCTCAACAGGTACAATGAGCAGTTCTTC. Protein: CSARDLNRYNEQFF.

This clonotype was picked up many times. This chain links TRBV20-1 with TRBJ2-6; D possibly uses TRBD1 or TRBD2 (5 bases each). Per germline, CDR1 DFQATT and CDR2 SNEGSKA (reference sequence). There are 17 residues in the CDR3. V dropped 7 bases and J dropped 2 bases, with 21 bases sitting between them. The CDR3, as DNA: TGCAGTGTCAAAGAGCTCAGGGACCGTCCTGGGGCCAACGTCCTGACTTTC. Encoded protein: CSVKELRDRPGANVLTF.

This chain uses TRBV11-2 with TRBJ2-1, with D perhaps TRBD1 (5 bases). Trimming removed 1 base from V and 3 bases from J, with 10 bases in between. Germline V CDR1 and CDR2: SGHAT, FQNNGV. The CDR3 sequence is 15 residues long. The CDR3 spells CASSLVLDSYNEQFF. The DNA of the CDR3 is TGTGCCAGCAGCTTAGTCCTAGACAGCTACAATGAGCAGTTCTTC.

There are many counts of this clonotype. The chain carries TRBV20-1 and TRBJ2-3; 10 bases map to TRBD2. This CDR3 contains 15 residues. With V trimmed by 1 base and J by 1 base, 2 bases remained unmatched. Germline CDR1 is DFQATT and CDR2 is SNEGSKA (reference sequence). The CDR3 region has the DNA TGCAGTGCTAGAGCAGGGACTAGCGGCACAGATACGCAGTATTTT. It specifies CSARAGTSGTDTQYF.

The chain combines TRBV4-2 with TRBJ2-2; 12 bases agree with TRBD2. This CDR3 comprises 16 residues. Germline CDR1 and CDR2: LGHNA and YNFKEQ. V lost 0 bases to trimming and J lost 9 bases; unmatched junction nucleotides: 5. CDR3 DNA: TGTGCCAGCAGCCAAGAGCTAGCGGGAGGGCGAAGGGAGCTGTTTTTT. Translation: CASSQELAGGRRELFF.

The chain has TRBV6-5 and TRBJ2-2; TRBD2 agrees at 10 bases. Germline V gene sequence: CDR1 MNHEY, CDR2 SVGAGI. J was trimmed by 0 bases and V by 2 bases; bases with no gene match: 9. CDR3 size: 19 residues. This CDR3 is CASSYTHGLAETNTGELFF. The DNA for the CDR3 is TGTGCCAGCAGTTACACCCACGGACTAGCGGAGACGAACACCGGGGAGCTGTTTTTT.

In this sample, this clonotype turned up many times. The chain employs TRBV20-1 and TRBJ2-1; D remains ambiguous. V was trimmed by 4 bases and J by 0 bases, leaving 10 bases between them. This CDR3 comprises 14 residues. Germline CDR1 is DFQATT and CDR2 is SNEGSKA (reference sequence). DNA of the CDR3: TGCAGTGCTAACACACTAAGCTCCTACAATGAGCAGTTCTTC. Translated, it gives CSANTLSSYNEQFF.

The V call is TRBV10-3, the J call TRBJ2-7; 9 positions match TRBD2. Germline CDR1 ENHRY, CDR2 SYGVKD. The CDR3 covers 16 residues. J lost 3 bases, V lost 6 bases, and 12 bases had no gene match. DNA for the CDR3: TGTGCCATCAGGAGCCACAGTCAGCGGGAGGTCTACGAGCAGTACTTC. The encoded protein is CAIRSHSQREVYEQYF.